This TCR beta chain was retrieved from a study of shared clonotypes between healthy human individuals. Study-wide context: The donor pool was made up of a couple of women and three men aged 18 to 49.

V was pared by 7 bases and J by 3 bases, with 10 bases of the junction left unmatched. The CDR3 has 17 amino acids. The germline gives CDR1 LNHDA, CDR2 SQIVND (reference sequence). Profiled with immunoSEQ multiplex PCR; TCRdb holds only in-frame clones, not every one. This repertoire shows more than 450,000 clones, 70% to 80% found once; its top ten account for 13%. Sequenced sample: PBMCs. This clonotype was obtained from a woman in her thirties or forties in good health. Some clones in this sample may be carry-over from other donors' samples. The V gene is TRBV19, the J gene TRBJ2-2; 11 bases agree with TRBD2. The CDR3 nucleotides read TGTGCCAGTACCCCCCCCGGGACTAGCGGATACACCGGGGAGCTGTTTTTT. Amino acid sequence: CASTPPGTSGYTGELFF.